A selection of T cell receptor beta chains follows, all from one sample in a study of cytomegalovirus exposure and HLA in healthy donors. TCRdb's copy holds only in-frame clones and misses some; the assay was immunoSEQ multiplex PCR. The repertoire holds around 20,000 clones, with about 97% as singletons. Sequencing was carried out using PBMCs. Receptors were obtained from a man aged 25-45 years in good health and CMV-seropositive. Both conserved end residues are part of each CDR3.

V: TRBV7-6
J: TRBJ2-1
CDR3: CASSLAAGIWAEQFF

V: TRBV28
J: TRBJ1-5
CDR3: CARDRAPQPQHF

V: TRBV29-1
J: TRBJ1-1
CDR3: CSVVGGGGTPIEAFF

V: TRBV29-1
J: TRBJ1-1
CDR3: CSVGQRGTEAFF

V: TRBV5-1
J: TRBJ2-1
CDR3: CASSLNPGLAGKSIGWFF

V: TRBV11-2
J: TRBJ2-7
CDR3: CASSLQGSNEQYF

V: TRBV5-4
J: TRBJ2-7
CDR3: CASSLAGPYEQYF

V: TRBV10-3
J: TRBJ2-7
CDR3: CAISDGFSYEQYF

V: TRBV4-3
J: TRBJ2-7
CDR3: CASSRTQGPANSYEQYF

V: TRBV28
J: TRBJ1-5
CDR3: CASSPTSTRQPQHF

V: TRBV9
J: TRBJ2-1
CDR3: CASSVEAVTYNEQFF

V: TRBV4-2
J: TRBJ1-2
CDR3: CASSLTEAGGGYTF

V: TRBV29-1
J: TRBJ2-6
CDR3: CSVARDTDSGANVLTF

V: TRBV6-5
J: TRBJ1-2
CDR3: CASSLGTGWGGYTF

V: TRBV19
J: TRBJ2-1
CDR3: CASSPRGAGGKSSYNEQFF

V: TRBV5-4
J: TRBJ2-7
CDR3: CASRPGTSYEQYF

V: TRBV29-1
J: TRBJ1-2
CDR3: CSVARYLDRGYGYTF

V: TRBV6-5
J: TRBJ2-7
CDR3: CASSREGWGLYEQYF

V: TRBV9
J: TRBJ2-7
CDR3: CASSVGPKTYEQYF

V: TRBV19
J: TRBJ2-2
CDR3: CASNPGFNTGELFF

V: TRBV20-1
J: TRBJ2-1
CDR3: CSAGRLGEQFF

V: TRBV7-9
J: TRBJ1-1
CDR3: CASSLDAVSNTEAFF

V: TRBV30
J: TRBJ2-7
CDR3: CAWSRTSGRYEQYF

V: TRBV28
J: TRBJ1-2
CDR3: CASSRGQGAGGYTF

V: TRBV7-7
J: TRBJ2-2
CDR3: CASSRLVGGGELFF

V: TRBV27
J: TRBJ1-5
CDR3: CATRTGYQPQHF

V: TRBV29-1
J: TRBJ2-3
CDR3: CSVEEASTQYF

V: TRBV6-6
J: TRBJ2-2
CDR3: CASSPVRELFF

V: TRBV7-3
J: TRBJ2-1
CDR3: CASSLLGGWQFF

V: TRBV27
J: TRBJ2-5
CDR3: CASSRSTGGPPETQYF

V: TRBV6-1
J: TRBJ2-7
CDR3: CASSKQGTYEQYF

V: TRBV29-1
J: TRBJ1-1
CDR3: CSVDRGRTEAFF

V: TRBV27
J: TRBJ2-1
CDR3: CASRPRDYIEQFF

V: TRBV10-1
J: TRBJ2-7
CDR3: CATAGDRAYEQYF

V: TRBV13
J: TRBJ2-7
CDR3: CASSVRSSRILDEQYF

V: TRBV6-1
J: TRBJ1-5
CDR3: CASRGTGGRQPQHF

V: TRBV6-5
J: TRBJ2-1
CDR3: CASSYGLAGYNEQFF

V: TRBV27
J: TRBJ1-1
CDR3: CASSQRQGSTEAFF

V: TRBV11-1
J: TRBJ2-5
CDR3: CASSWGLAEETQYF

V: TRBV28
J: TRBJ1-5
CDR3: CASRLQQSNQPQHF

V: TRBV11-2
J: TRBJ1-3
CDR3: CASSSMSAGFSGNTIYF

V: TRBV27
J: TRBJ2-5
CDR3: CASSLSAGDQETQYF